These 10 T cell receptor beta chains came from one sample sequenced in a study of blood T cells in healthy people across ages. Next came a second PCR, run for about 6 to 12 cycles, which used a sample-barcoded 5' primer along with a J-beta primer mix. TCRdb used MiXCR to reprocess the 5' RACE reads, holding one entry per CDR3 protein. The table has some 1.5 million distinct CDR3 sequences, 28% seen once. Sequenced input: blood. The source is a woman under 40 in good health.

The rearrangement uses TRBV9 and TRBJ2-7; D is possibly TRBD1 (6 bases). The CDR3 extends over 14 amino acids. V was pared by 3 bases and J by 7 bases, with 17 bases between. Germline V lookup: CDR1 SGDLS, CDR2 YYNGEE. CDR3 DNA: TGTGCCAGCAGCGAGACAGGACCTTACAATGAGCAGTACTTC. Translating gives CASSETGPYNEQYF.

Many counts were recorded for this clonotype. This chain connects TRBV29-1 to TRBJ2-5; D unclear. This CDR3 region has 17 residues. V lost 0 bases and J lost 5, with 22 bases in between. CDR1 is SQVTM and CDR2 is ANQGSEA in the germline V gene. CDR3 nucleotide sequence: TGCAGCGTTGAAGATTCGGGTCGGGCAGCAAGTGTGGAGACCCAGTACTTC. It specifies CSVEDSGRAASVETQYF.

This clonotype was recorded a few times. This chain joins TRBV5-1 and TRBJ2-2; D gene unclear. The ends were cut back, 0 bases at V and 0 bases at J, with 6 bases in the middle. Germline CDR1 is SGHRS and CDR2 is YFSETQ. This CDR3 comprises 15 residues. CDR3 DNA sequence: TGCGCCAGCAGCTTGGGACCGGCGAACACCGGGGAGCTGTTTTTT. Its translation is CASSLGPANTGELFF.

The CDR3 DNA is TGTGCCACCAGTACGAATCGAGCGGGGGGTAAAGATACGCAGTATTTT. Its translation: CATSTNRAGGKDTQYF. The V and J genes are TRBV24-1 and TRBJ2-3; 9 bases are a match to TRBD2. V gave up 6 bases and J gave up 5 bases; unmatched junction bases: 11. CDR1 is KGHDR and CDR2 is SFDVKD in the germline V gene. The CDR3 extends over 16 amino acids.

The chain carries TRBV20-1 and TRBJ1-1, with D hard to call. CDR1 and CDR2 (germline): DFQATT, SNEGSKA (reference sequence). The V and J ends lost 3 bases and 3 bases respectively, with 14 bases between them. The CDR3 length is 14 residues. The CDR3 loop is CSARSVRADTEAFF. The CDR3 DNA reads TGCAGTGCTAGGTCCGTCCGGGCGGACACTGAAGCTTTCTTT.

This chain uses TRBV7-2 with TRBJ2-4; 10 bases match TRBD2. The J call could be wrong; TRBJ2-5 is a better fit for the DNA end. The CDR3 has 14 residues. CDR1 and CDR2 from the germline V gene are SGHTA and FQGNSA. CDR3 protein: CASRSGRAPETQYF. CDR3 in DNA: TGTGCCAGCAGAAGCGGGAGGGCCCCAGAGACCCAGTACTTC.

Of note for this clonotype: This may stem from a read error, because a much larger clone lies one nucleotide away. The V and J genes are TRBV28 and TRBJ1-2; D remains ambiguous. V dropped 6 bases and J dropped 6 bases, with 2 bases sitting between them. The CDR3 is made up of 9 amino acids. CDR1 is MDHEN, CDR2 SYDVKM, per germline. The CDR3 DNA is TGTGCCAGCAGGGATGGCTACACCTTC. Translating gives CASRDGYTF.

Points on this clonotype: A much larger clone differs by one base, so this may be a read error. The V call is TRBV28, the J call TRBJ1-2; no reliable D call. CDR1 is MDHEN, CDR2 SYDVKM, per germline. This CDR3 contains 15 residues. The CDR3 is CASSVRALGGYDYTF. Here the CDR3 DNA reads TGTGCCAGCAGCGTCCGGGCCCTGGGTGGCTATGACTACACCTTC.

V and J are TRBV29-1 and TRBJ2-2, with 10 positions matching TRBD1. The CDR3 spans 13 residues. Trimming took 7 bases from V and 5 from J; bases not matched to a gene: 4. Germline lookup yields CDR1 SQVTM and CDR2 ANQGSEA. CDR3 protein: CSGTGQGTGELFF. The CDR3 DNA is TGCAGCGGGACGGGACAGGGGACCGGGGAGCTGTTTTTT.

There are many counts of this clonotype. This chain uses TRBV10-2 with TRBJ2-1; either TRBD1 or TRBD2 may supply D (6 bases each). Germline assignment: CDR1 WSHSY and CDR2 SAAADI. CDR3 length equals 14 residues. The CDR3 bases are TGCGCAACCAAGACCCCAATAGGGGGGAATGAGCAGTTCTTC. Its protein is CATKTPIGGNEQFF.